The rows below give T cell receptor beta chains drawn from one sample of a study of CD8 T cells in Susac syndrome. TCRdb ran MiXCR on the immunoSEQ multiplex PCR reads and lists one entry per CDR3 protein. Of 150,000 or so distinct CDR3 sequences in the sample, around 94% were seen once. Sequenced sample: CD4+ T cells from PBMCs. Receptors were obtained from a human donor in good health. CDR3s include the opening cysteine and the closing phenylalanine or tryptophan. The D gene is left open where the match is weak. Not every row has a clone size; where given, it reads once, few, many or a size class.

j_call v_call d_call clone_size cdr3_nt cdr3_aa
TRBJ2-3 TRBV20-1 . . TGCAGTGCTGAAATCCCCGGCACAGATACGCAGTATTTT CSAEIPGTDTQYF
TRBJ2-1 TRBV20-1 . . TGCAGTGCTAGAGATCGAATGGGGGTGGCCTACAATGAGCAGTTCTTC CSARDRMGVAYNEQFF
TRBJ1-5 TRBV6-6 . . TGTGCCAGCACCAACAGGGACACCAATCAGCCCCAGCATTTT CASTNRDTNQPQHF
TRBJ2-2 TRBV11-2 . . TGTGCCAGCAGCTTAGAACCAGGGGCCCCCGGGGAGCTGTTTTTT CASSLEPGAPGELFF
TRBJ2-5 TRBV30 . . TGTGCCTGGAGTCCGGGATCCCAAGAGACCCAGTACTTC CAWSPGSQETQYF
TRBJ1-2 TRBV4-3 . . TGCGCCAGCAGCCAAGATTTCCTCCTGGGTTCTGGCTACACCTTC CASSQDFLLGSGYTF
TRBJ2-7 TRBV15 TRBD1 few TGTGCCACCAGCAGGGACAGGAGTTACGAGCAGTACTTC CATSRDRSYEQYF
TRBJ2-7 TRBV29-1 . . TGCAGCGTTTCCGAAAGCTCCTACGAGCAGTACTTC CSVSESSYEQYF
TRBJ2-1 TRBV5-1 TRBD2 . TGCGCCAGCAAGACCCTAGCGGGGGGCGGCAATGAGCAGTTCTTC CASKTLAGGGNEQFF
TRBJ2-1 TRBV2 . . TGTGCCAGCAACGAACAGGCCTACAATGAGCAGTTCTTC CASNEQAYNEQFF
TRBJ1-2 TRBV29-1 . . TGCAGCGTTGGAGGGGATCCCGGGAACGGCTACACCTTC CSVGGDPGNGYTF
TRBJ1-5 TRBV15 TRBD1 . TGTGCCACCAACCGGGACAGGGTCGGAAATCAGCCCCAGCATTTT CATNRDRVGNQPQHF
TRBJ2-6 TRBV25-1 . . TGTGCCAGCAGTGAATTTGGGGGAGTGCAGGGGGCCAACGTCCTGACTTTC CASSEFGGVQGANVLTF
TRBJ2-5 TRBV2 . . TGTGCCAGCAGTAGGGGGGCCTCCGGAGAGACCCAGTACTTC CASSRGASGETQYF
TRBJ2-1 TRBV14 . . TGTGCCAGCAGCCAAGGTGGGGCTGAGCAGTTCTTC CASSQGGAEQFF
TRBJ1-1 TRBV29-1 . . TGCAGCGTTGAGGGTCAGGGGTTGGGGACTGAAGCTTTCTTT CSVEGQGLGTEAFF
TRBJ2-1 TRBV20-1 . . TGCAGTGCTAGTGGGTGGGGTGAGCAGTTCTTC CSASGWGEQFF
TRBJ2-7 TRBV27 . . TGTGCCAGCAGTATGGTGGGGGCCGGCTACGAGCAGTACTTC CASSMVGAGYEQYF
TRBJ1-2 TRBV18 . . TGTGCCAGCTCACTCGGGACAAACTATGGCTACACCTTC CASSLGTNYGYTF
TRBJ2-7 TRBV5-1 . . TGCGCCAGCAGCTTGGGGACCCAGCAGTACTTC CASSLGTQQYF
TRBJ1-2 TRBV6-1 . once TGTGCCAGCAGTGAAGTAAGCAGGAGCTATGGCTACACCTTC CASSEVSRSYGYTF
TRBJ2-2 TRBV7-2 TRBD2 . TGTGCCAGCAGACATCCAAGCGGGACTAGCGGGGAAACCGGGGAGCTGTTTTTT CASRHPSGTSGETGELFF
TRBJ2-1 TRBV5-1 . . TGCGCCAGCAGCTTGGACGGGACCCTCGCCGATGAGCAGTTCTTC CASSLDGTLADEQFF
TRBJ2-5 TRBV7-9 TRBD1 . TGTGCCAGCAGCCCCCGGGACAGGTACCAAGAGACCCAGTACTTC CASSPRDRYQETQYF
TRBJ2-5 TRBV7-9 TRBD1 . TGTGCCAGCAGCTTAGTCCAGGGGGCCGGTGAGACCCAGTACTTC CASSLVQGAGETQYF
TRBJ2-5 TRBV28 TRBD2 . TGTGCCAGCAGTTCACCCGGGGTAGCGGGGGGGACCCAGTACTTC CASSSPGVAGGTQYF
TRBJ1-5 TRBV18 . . TGTGCCAGCTCACCAACGGGGGCGCGTGATCAGCCCCAGCATTTT CASSPTGARDQPQHF
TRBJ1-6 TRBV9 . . TGTGCCAGCAGCGTATCCCCTAATTCACCCCTCCACTTT CASSVSPNSPLHF
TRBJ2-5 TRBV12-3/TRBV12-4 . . TGTGCCAGCACTATGTCCAGTAAAGAGACCCAGTACTTC CASTMSSKETQYF
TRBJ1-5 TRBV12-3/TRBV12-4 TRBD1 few TGTGCCAGCAGTCTGGATACAGGGGGGCAGCCCCAGCATTTT CASSLDTGGQPQHF
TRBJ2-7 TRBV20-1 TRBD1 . TGCAGTGCGCGGGGACAGGTCTCCTACGAGCAGTACTTC CSARGQVSYEQYF
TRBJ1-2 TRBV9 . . TGTGCCAGCGAACGGGACTATGGCTACACCTTC CASERDYGYTF
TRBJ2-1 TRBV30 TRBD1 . TGTGCCTGGAGTGTAGGGGCAGGGGGCTACAATGAGCAGTTCTTC CAWSVGAGGYNEQFF
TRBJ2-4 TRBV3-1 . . TGTGCCAGCAGCCTAGCGGCAGCCAAAAACATTCAGTACTTC CASSLAAAKNIQYF
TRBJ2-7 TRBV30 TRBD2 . TGTGCCTGGAGTGCGGGACTAGCGGGGGGGCCTGAAGAGCAGTACTTC CAWSAGLAGGPEEQYF
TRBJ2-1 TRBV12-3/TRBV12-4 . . TGTGCCAGCAGTTTACGCGGGACATACAATGAGCAGTTCTTC CASSLRGTYNEQFF
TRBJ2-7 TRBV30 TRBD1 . TGTGCCTCGCGAACCCCGGGACAGGGGGCGCAGTACTTC CASRTPGQGAQYF
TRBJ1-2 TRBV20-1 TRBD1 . TGCAGTGCTGGTTACAGGGGGTCGGATGGCTACACCTTC CSAGYRGSDGYTF
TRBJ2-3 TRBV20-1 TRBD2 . TGCAGTGCCACTTCCTTTAGCGGGGGGACAGATACGCAGTATTTT CSATSFSGGTDTQYF
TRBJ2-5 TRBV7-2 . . TGTGCCAGCAGCTTAGGGTTGGGCGAAGAAGAGACCCAGTACTTC CASSLGLGEEETQYF
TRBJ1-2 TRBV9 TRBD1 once TGTGCCAGCAGCGTAGAGGGACAGCCGAACTATGGCTACACCTTC CASSVEGQPNYGYTF
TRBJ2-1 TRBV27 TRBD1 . TGTGCCAGCAGGCCGGGACAGTCCTGGAATGAGCAGTTCTTC CASRPGQSWNEQFF